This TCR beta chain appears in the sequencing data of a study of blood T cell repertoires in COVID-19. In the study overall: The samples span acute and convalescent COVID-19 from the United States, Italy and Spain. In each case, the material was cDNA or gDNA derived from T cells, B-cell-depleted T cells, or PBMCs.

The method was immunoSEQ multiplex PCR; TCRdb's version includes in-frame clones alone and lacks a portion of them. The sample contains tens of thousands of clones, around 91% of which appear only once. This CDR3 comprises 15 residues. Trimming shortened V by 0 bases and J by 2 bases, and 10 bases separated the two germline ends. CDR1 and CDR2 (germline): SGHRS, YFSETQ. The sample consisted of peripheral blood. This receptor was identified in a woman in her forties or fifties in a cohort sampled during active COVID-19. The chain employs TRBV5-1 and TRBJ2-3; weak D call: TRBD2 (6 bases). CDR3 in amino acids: CASSLDGGDTDTQYF. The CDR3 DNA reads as TGCGCCAGCAGCTTGGATGGCGGGGACACAGATACGCAGTATTTT. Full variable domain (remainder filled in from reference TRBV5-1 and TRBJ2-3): KAGVTQTPRYLIKTRGQQVTLSCSPISGHRSVSWYQQTPGQGLQFLFEYFSETQRNKGNFPGRFSGRQFSNSRSEMNVSTLELGDSALYLCASSLDGGDTDTQYFGPGTRLTVL.